One and the same sample provided the 29 T cell receptor beta chains below, sequenced in a study of spatial heterogeneity in lung cancer. Time point in this sample: sample taken at primary tumor resection. In TCRdb, the 5' RACE reads were re-called with MiXCR into one record per CDR3 protein. Among tens of thousands of distinct CDR3 sequences listed, less than 15% were seen once. Here the sequenced sample was PBMCs, taken at surgery. Receptors originate from a male donor with early-stage non-small cell lung cancer.

The J gene is TRBJ2-7, the V gene TRBV6-1; D is unclear. V was pared by 6 bases and J by 5 bases, with 8 bases between. Germline CDR1 reads MNHNS; CDR2 reads SASEGT. The CDR3 is 11 residues long. Written as DNA, the CDR3 is TGTGCCAGCAGCGTTATAAACGAGCAGTACTTC. It translates to CASSVINEQYF.

This clonotype was seen a handful of times. J is TRBJ1-1 and V is TRBV28; the match to TRBD1 covers 8 bases. CDR1 is MDHEN and CDR2 is SYDVKM in the germline V gene. The CDR3 is 15 residues long. V shed 8 bases and J 2 bases; nucleotides not matched to a gene: 10. The CDR3 region is CASGLRRGQNTEAFF. CDR3 DNA: TGTGCCAGCGGGCTCCGCAGGGGGCAAAACACTGAAGCTTTCTTT.

The chain has TRBV7-9 and TRBJ2-5, with a weak D call TRBD2 (7 bases). Between the trimmed V and J ends, which lost 5 bases and 5 bases, there was a span of 12 bases. The CDR3 is 13 amino acids. Germline V gene sequence: CDR1 SEHNR, CDR2 FQNEAQ (reference sequence). CDR3 amino acids: CASSPQGGETQYF. CDR3 sequence (DNA): TGTGCCAGCAGCCCACAGGGAGGGGAGACCCAGTACTTC.

The genes are TRBV15 and TRBJ2-1; 15 bases align to TRBD2. Germline CDR1 LNHNV, CDR2 YYDKDF (reference sequence). V lost 0 bases, J lost 12 bases, and 9 bases stayed unmatched. This CDR3 comprises 17 residues. CDR3 sequence reads: CATSRDGTSGGIGVQFF. The CDR3 nucleotides are TGTGCCACCAGCAGAGATGGGACTAGCGGGGGGATAGGAGTGCAGTTCTTC.

This clonotype was recorded once. The chain couples TRBV20-1 to TRBJ2-1, with a weak D call TRBD2 (6 bases). CDR3 length: 18 amino acids. Trimming took off 2 bases at V and 0 bases at J, with 20 bases between the two ends. The germline V gene encodes CDR1 DFQATT and CDR2 SNEGSKA (reference sequence). The CDR3 spells CSARPTSGDLSSYNEQFF. Written as DNA, the CDR3 is TGCAGTGCTAGACCGACTAGTGGGGATTTGAGCTCCTACAATGAGCAGTTCTTC.

As concerns this clonotype: Given a much more abundant clone one base away, this may be a read error. The V and J genes are TRBV10-3 and TRBJ2-3; D gene uncertain. The V end was cut by 5 bases, the J end by 10 bases, with 22 bases between. The CDR3 runs to 15 residues. Germline CDR1 ENHRY, CDR2 SYGVKD. The CDR3 sequence is CAISPSVGVQDAQYF. The CDR3 DNA follows: TGTGCCATCAGTCCCTCGGTTGGGGTTCAGGATGCGCAGTATTTT.

The genes are TRBV2 and TRBJ2-5, with D perhaps TRBD1 or TRBD2 (5 bases each). The germline V gene has CDR1 SNHLY and CDR2 FYNNEI. The CDR3 spans 13 residues. The germline V and J ends were trimmed by 8 bases and 5 bases, with 15 bases remaining between them. DNA for the CDR3: TGTGCCAGCCTAACGAGGGGCTTGGAGACCCAGTACTTC. Translation gives CASLTRGLETQYF.

The V call is TRBV5-1, the J call TRBJ2-7; no definite D call. The CDR3 loop spans 13 amino acids. Germline-derived CDR1 and CDR2 are SGHRS and YFSETQ. The ends were cut back, 4 bases at V and 5 bases at J, with 13 bases in the middle. The CDR3 DNA sequence: TGCGCCAGCAGCCTCCCCTCGAGGAACGAGCAGTACTTC. Protein product: CASSLPSRNEQYF.

At least ten counts were recorded for this clonotype. J is TRBJ1-1 and V is TRBV7-2; 8 bases fit TRBD1. V was pared by 1 base and J by 3 bases, with 7 bases of the junction left unmatched. Germline CDR1 SGHTA, CDR2 FQGNSA. CDR3 length equals 16 residues. The CDR3 region is CASSLDLGQGYTEAFF. DNA for the CDR3: TGTGCCAGCAGCTTAGACCTTGGACAGGGATACACTGAAGCTTTCTTT.

In its sample, this clonotype was seen a few times. The chain recombines TRBV6-5 with TRBJ2-5, with TRBD1 matching 11 bases. CDR1 and CDR2 from the germline V gene are MNHEY and SVGAGI. V was pared by 0 bases and J by 5 bases, with 8 bases of the junction left unmatched. The CDR3 extends over 17 amino acids. DNA of the CDR3: TGTGCCAGCAGTTACTCGCCTTGGACAGGGGGCCGGGAGACCCAGTACTTC. Its translation: CASSYSPWTGGRETQYF.

The V and J genes are TRBV5-5 and TRBJ2-3; D is perhaps TRBD2 (6 bases). The CDR3 is 14 residues long. V lost 4 bases and J lost 4, with 13 bases in between. Germline V CDR1 and CDR2: SGHKS, YYEKEE (reference sequence). CDR3 nucleotide sequence: TGTGCCAGCAGCCCCGGGACTGCCTCAGATACGCAGTATTTT. Protein product: CASSPGTASDTQYF.

This clonotype was seen more than once but under ten times. The V gene is TRBV6-2 or TRBV6-3, the J gene TRBJ2-5; D is possibly TRBD1 (5 bases). V was trimmed by 6 bases and J by 5 bases, leaving 13 bases between them. The germline CDR1 and CDR2 sequences are MNHEY and SVGEGT. The length of the CDR3 is 13 residues. The CDR3 bases are TGTGCCAGCAGACCTCAGGGCTACGAGACCCAGTACTTC. Translation: CASRPQGYETQYF.

The J gene is TRBJ1-3, the V gene TRBV28; 7 positions match TRBD1. With V trimmed by 6 bases and J by 0 bases, 11 bases remained unmatched. The germline V gene encodes CDR1 MDHEN and CDR2 SYDVKM. The CDR3 is made up of 17 amino acids. CDR3 amino acids: CASRGGQVYSSGNTIYF. The CDR3, as DNA: TGTGCCAGCAGGGGAGGACAGGTCTATTCCTCTGGAAACACCATATATTTT.

This clonotype came up a few times. J is TRBJ2-2 and V is TRBV12-3 or TRBV12-4; 9 bases align to TRBD1. V shed 6 bases and J 7 bases; nucleotides not matched to a gene: 12. This CDR3 is built from 16 residues. The CDR3 sequence is CASSADRGALGGELFF. The CDR3 coding sequence is TGTGCCAGCAGCGCGGACAGGGGCGCCTTGGGCGGGGAGCTGTTTTTT.

The genes are TRBV7-8 and TRBJ2-3; D is ambiguous. Germline V lookup: CDR1 SGHVS, CDR2 FQNEAQ. This CDR3 is 16 amino acids long. Trimming shortened V by 0 bases and J by 2 bases, and 12 bases separated the two germline ends. This CDR3 reads CASSLARFRDTDTQYF. CDR3 nucleotide sequence: TGTGCCAGCAGCTTAGCCAGGTTTAGAGACACAGATACGCAGTATTTT.

The chain combines TRBV7-9 with TRBJ2-5, with a tentative D call TRBD2 (6 bases). Trimming took 5 bases from V and 1 from J, leaving 14 bases between them. The germline CDR1 and CDR2 sequences are SEHNR and FQNEAQ (reference sequence). This CDR3 spans 15 amino acids. For the CDR3, the DNA is TGTGCCAGCAGCCTACGGGGGTACCCCCAAGAGACCCAGTACTTC. Its translation is CASSLRGYPQETQYF.

This chain uses TRBV7-2 with TRBJ2-7; 7 bases match TRBD1. The CDR3 is 13 residues long. CDR1 SGHTA and CDR2 FQGNSA come from the germline V gene. J gave up 2 bases and V 5 bases, and 3 bases lay outside the gene matches. CDR3 nucleotides: TGTGCCAGCAGCCTCGACAGGGCCTACGAGCAGTACTTC. Amino acid sequence: CASSLDRAYEQYF.

Many counts were recorded for this clonotype. The chain recombines TRBV4-3 with TRBJ1-5; D not resolved. This CDR3 is built from 15 residues. Germline CDR1 reads LGHNA; CDR2 reads YSLEER. With 4 bases removed from V and 3 bases from J, the gap between germline ends came to 13 bases. CDR3 sequence (DNA): TGCGCCAGCAGCCCCAGTGGGCAGCCCAATCAGCCCCAGCATTTT. Protein product: CASSPSGQPNQPQHF.

The gene calls are TRBV7-9 and TRBJ2-7; D may be TRBD1 (6 bases). Per the germline V gene, CDR1 is SEHNR and CDR2 is FQNEAQ (reference sequence). V was shortened by 1 base and J by 0 bases, with 16 bases between the two germline ends. There are 17 residues in the CDR3. The CDR3 sequence is CASSLERPGTTSYEQYF. The CDR3 DNA follows: TGTGCCAGCAGCTTAGAACGGCCAGGGACAACCTCCTACGAGCAGTACTTC.

This chain connects TRBV7-2 to TRBJ1-1; D is unclear. Germline assignment: CDR1 SGHTA and CDR2 FQGNSA. The V gene lost 3 bases and the J gene lost 4 bases, with 12 bases spanning the gap. CDR3 length equals 14 residues. The CDR3 region is CASSFSTSVTEAFF. The CDR3 bases are TGTGCCAGCAGCTTTTCTACTTCGGTCACTGAAGCTTTCTTT.

This clonotype was recorded a few times. The chain uses TRBV3-2 and TRBJ2-7; the table gives TRBD2 as D, unverified against the DNA. TRBV3-2 is deemed a pseudogene. CDR3 length: 17 residues. The CDR3 protein is CASTPQTPGLTPLRQYF. In DNA form, the CDR3 reads TGTGCCAGCACACCTCAGACACCGGGACTAACCCCTTTGAGGCAGTACTTC.

The gene calls are TRBV9 and TRBJ2-1, with TRBD2 identical over 9 bases. Germline assignment: CDR1 SGDLS and CDR2 YYNGEE. The CDR3 is made up of 15 amino acids. J was trimmed by 7 bases and V by 0 bases; bases with no gene match: 5. Written as DNA, the CDR3 is TGTGCCAGCAGCGTAGCGTCTAGCGGGGTGAATGAGCAGTTCTTC. Encoded protein: CASSVASSGVNEQFF.

This clonotype has a handful of counts. The V call is TRBV29-1, the J call TRBJ1-1; TRBD1 agrees at 8 bases. CDR1 is SQVTM, CDR2 ANQGSEA, per germline. The CDR3 is 11 residues long. V shed 4 bases, J shed 10 bases, and the junction held 5 bases outside the gene matches. CDR3 coding DNA: TGCAGCGTTGGCGACAGGGGAAGAGCTTTCTTT. Its protein product is CSVGDRGRAFF. Supplemented by reference TRBV29-1 and TRBJ1-1, the full variable domain reads SAVISQKPSRDICQRGTSLTIQCQVDSQVTMMFWYRQQPGQSLTLIATANQGSEATYESGFVIDKFPISRPNLTFSTLTVSNMSPEDSSIYLCSVGDRGRAFFGQGTRLTVV.

Ten or more counts support this clonotype. J is TRBJ2-7 and V is TRBV5-5, with D maybe TRBD1 (6 bases). V was cut by 4 bases and J by 3 bases, with 17 bases left in between. Looked up from germline, CDR1 is SGHKS and CDR2 is YYEKEE (reference sequence). The CDR3 loop spans 15 amino acids. The CDR3 region has the DNA TGTGCCAGCAGCCCTTGGGCAAAAGGGGGCTACGAGCAGTACTTC. Translation: CASSPWAKGGYEQYF.

As for this clonotype: Likely a read error: the CDR3 ends without its conserved phenylalanine or tryptophan. This chain links TRBV28 with TRBJ2-3; 11 bases agree with TRBD2. Germline V gene sequence: CDR1 MDHEN, CDR2 SYDVKM. The CDR3 covers 17 residues. Trimming removed 2 bases from V and 0 bases from J; junction bases left unmatched: 4. CDR3 amino acids: CASSLPTSGTSTDTQYL. The CDR3 nucleotides are TGTGCCAGCAGTTTACCGACTAGCGGGACTAGCACAGATACGCAGTATCTT.

The sample holds a few counts of this clonotype. The J gene is TRBJ2-5, the V gene TRBV28, with 14 bases identical to TRBD2. Trimming took 1 base from V and 3 from J; bases not matched to a gene: 4. There are 17 residues in the CDR3. Germline CDR1 is MDHEN and CDR2 is SYDVKM. The CDR3 region has the DNA TGTGCCAGCAGTTTATACGGGACTAGCGGGAGCAAAGAGACCCAGTACTTC. It encodes CASSLYGTSGSKETQYF. The variable domain in full, with the rest retrieved from reference TRBV28 and TRBJ2-5, is DVKVTQSSRYLVKRTGEKVFLECVQDMDHENMFWYRQDPGLGLRLIYFSYDVKMKEKGDIPEGYSVSREKKERFSLILESASTNQTSMYLCASSLYGTSGSKETQYFGPGTRLLVL.

This chain joins TRBV7-9 and TRBJ2-7, with unresolved D. The germline V gene has CDR1 SEHNR and CDR2 FQNEAQ (reference sequence). Trimming cost V 5 bases and J 5 bases, with 7 bases left between them. The CDR3 length is 11 residues. The CDR3 DNA reads TGTGCCAGCAGCAATACCCACGAGCAGTACTTC. This translates into CASSNTHEQYF.

This clonotype has just a few counts. V and J are TRBV5-1 and TRBJ2-7, with unresolved D. The V end lost 0 bases, the J end lost 0 bases, and 7 bases lay between the germline ends. There are 14 residues in the CDR3. Germline loops: CDR1 SGHRS, CDR2 YFSETQ. As DNA, the CDR3 is TGCGCCAGCAGCTTGGGGGTGAGCTCCTACGAGCAGTACTTC. Its translation is CASSLGVSSYEQYF.

This clonotype turned up a few times. The chain recombines TRBV2 with TRBJ2-2; TRBD2 agrees at 10 bases. This CDR3 has 17 residues. Trimming took 2 bases from V and 4 from J; bases not matched to a gene: 7. Germline V gene data show CDR1 as SNHLY and CDR2 as FYNNEI. CDR3 DNA: TGTGCCAGCAGTGAAAGGGCTAGCGGGAGCGCCACCGGGGAGCTGTTTTTT. It translates to CASSERASGSATGELFF. The variable domain in full, with the rest retrieved from reference TRBV2 and TRBJ2-2, is EPEVTQTPSHQVTQMGQEVILRCVPISNHLYFYWYRQILGQKVEFLVSFYNNEISEKSEIFDDQFSVERPDGSNFTLKIRSTKLEDSAMYFCASSERASGSATGELFFGEGSRLTVL.